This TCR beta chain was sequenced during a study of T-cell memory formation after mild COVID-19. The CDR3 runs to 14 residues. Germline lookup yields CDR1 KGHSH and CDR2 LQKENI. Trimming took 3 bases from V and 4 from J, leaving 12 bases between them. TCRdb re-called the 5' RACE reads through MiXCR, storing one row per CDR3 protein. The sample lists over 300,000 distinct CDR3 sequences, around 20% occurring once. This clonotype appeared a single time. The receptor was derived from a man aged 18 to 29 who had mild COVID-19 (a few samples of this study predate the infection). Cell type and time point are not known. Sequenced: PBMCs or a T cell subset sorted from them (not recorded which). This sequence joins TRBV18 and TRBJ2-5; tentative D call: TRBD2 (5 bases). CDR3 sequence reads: CASSPTRTRETQYF. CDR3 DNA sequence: TGTGCCAGCTCACCCACTAGGACGCGAGAGACCCAGTACTTC.